The count of the clone carrying this T cell receptor (beta chain) is one. No antigen is known for it. This record comes from a study of blood T cells in healthy people across ages. Whole-study results and caveats: PBMCs that were unsorted prevented a conclusive naive versus antigen-experienced comparison.

The use of a sample-barcoded 5' primer and a J-beta primer mix characterized a second PCR of 7 to 11 cycles. Each sample yielded at least 3 million CDR3-containing paired-end reads. Each CDR3 protein is one row after TCRdb ran MiXCR on the 5' RACE reads. This sample yields over a million distinct CDR3 sequences, of which almost 60% are seen a single time; over 5.5% belongs to the top ten. The V and J ends lost 2 bases and 10 bases respectively, with 18 bases between them. The CDR3 consists of 13 residues. CDR1 is DFQATT and CDR2 is SNEGSKA in the germline V gene (reference sequence). Peripheral blood, 9.5 to 10 milliliters per donor, was collected.

The gene calls are TRBV20-1 and TRBJ2-7; weak D call: TRBD1 (6 bases). This clonotype was sampled from a man aged 18 to 29 in good health. The sample was blood. CDR3 in amino acids: CSARKQGNRAQYF. DNA of the CDR3: TGCAGTGCTAGAAAACAGGGAAATAGGGCCCAGTACTTC.